The 3 T cell receptor beta chains below come from one sample, sequenced in a study of cytomegalovirus exposure and HLA in healthy donors. PCR involved 60 Vbeta and 13 Jbeta primers. Repertoires were generated with immunoSEQ multiplex PCR, while TCRdb's copy carries only in-frame clones and drops some. Among 140,000 or so clones, roughly 80% were seen once, and the ten largest hold roughly 2.8%. The specimen sequenced was PBMCs. The receptors here all came from a woman aged 25 to 45 in good health and CMV-seronegative.

This chain uses TRBV6-1 with TRBJ2-1; D is perhaps TRBD1 (7 bases). CDR3 length: 16 amino acids. With 1 base removed from V and 8 bases from J, the gap between germline ends came to 18 bases. The germline CDR1 and CDR2 sequences are MNHNS and SASEGT. The CDR3 DNA sequence: TGTGCCAGCAGTGAAGGGCTACGGGCAGGGGGGTATGAGCAGTTCTTC. This sequence encodes CASSEGLRAGGYEQFF.

The chain is built from TRBV7-6 and TRBJ2-7; 8 positions match TRBD2. J lost 5 bases, V lost 1 base, and 13 bases had no gene match. The germline V gene has CDR1 SGHVS and CDR2 FNYEAQ. This CDR3 region has 17 residues. The CDR3 nucleotides read TGTGCCAGCAGCTTAGTTTCGAGCGGGAGTGAGTTCGACGAGCAGTACTTC. Amino acid sequence: CASSLVSSGSEFDEQYF.

This clone is a singleton in its sample. The rearrangement uses TRBV11-2 and TRBJ2-1, with 10 bases identical to TRBD1. Trimming took 5 bases from V and 3 from J; bases not matched to a gene: 16. Per germline, CDR1 SGHAT and CDR2 FQNNGV. CDR3 length equals 19 residues. CDR3 residues: CASSIRDRGFRALYNEQFF. In DNA, the CDR3 is TGTGCCAGCAGCATCCGGGACAGGGGTTTCAGGGCGCTCTACAATGAGCAGTTCTTC.